Below, 5 T cell receptor beta chains from the same sample are listed, as sequenced in a study of T cells in Graves' hyperthyroidism and ophthalmopathy. Amplified regions were TCR beta CDR3 sequences from RNA transcripts. HTBI primers drove first-round RT-PCR of the TCR CDR3. TCRdb re-derived calls from the multiplex PCR reads in MiXCR, one entry per CDR3 protein. The data hold some 510,000 distinct CDR3 sequences, with just over 45% observed a single time. The sample consisted of peripheral blood or thyroid tissue (not recorded which). These receptors were taken from a woman aged 18-29 years with Graves' hyperthyroidism.

This clonotype was observed many times. The chain couples TRBV25-1 to TRBJ1-5; D is unclear. V lost 3 bases to trimming and J lost 4 bases, with 4 bases between them. Germline assignment: CDR1 MGHDK and CDR2 SYGVNS. The CDR3 loop spans 12 amino acids. Here the CDR3 reads CASSDANQPQHF. The DNA of the CDR3 is TGTGCCAGCAGTGATGCAAATCAGCCCCAGCATTTT.

This clonotype has at least ten counts. This chain joins TRBV2 and TRBJ2-5; possible D gene TRBD1, 6 bases. Germline values: CDR1 SNHLY, CDR2 FYNNEI. This CDR3 region has 15 residues. V was clipped by 6 bases and J by 0 bases, with 14 bases between them. The CDR3 region has the DNA TGTGCCAGCAGGGCCGGGACACTGTACCAAGAGACCCAGTACTTC. Its translation is CASRAGTLYQETQYF.

V gene TRBV6-5 combines with J gene TRBJ2-5; D may be TRBD1 (6 bases). Trimming left V 4 bases short and J 2 bases short, with 11 bases between. The germline gives CDR1 MNHEY, CDR2 SVGAGI. This CDR3 is 14 amino acids long. The CDR3 DNA follows: TGTGCCAGCAGTTCCTTAAGGGGGCAAGAGACCCAGTACTTC. Amino acid sequence: CASSSLRGQETQYF.

The chain has TRBV10-3 and TRBJ1-4; TRBD1 matches at 9 bases. Looked up from germline, CDR1 is ENHRY and CDR2 is SYGVKD. Germline trimming cut 4 bases from V and 5 bases from J; bases unmatched to any gene: 5. The CDR3 runs 15 residues. CDR3: CAISAPGTGNEKLFF. Here the CDR3 DNA reads TGTGCCATCAGTGCGCCCGGGACAGGGAATGAAAAACTGTTTTTT.

V and J are TRBV29-1 and TRBJ2-5; 7 nucleotides line up with TRBD2. The CDR3 length is 14 residues. CDR1 is SQVTM, CDR2 ANQGSEA, per germline. Losses at the gene ends were 3 bases for V and 3 bases for J; bases not matched to a gene: 7. The CDR3 region is CSVETGGPKETQYF. The CDR3, as DNA: TGCAGCGTTGAGACGGGAGGACCAAAAGAGACCCAGTACTTC.